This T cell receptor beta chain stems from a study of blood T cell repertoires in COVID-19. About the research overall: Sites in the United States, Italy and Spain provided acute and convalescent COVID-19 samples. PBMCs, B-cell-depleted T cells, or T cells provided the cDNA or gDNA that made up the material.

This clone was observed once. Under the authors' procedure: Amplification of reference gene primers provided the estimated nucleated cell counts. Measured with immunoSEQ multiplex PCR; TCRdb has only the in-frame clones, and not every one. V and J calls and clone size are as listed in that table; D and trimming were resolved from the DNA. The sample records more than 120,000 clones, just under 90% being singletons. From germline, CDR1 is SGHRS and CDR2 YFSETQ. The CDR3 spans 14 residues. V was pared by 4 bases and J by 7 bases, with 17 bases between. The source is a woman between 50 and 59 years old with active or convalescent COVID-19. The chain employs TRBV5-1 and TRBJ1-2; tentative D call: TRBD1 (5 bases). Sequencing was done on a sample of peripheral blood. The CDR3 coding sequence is TGCGCCAGCAGCGCCCCTTGGGGCAAGAGTGGCTACACCTTC. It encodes CASSAPWGKSGYTF.